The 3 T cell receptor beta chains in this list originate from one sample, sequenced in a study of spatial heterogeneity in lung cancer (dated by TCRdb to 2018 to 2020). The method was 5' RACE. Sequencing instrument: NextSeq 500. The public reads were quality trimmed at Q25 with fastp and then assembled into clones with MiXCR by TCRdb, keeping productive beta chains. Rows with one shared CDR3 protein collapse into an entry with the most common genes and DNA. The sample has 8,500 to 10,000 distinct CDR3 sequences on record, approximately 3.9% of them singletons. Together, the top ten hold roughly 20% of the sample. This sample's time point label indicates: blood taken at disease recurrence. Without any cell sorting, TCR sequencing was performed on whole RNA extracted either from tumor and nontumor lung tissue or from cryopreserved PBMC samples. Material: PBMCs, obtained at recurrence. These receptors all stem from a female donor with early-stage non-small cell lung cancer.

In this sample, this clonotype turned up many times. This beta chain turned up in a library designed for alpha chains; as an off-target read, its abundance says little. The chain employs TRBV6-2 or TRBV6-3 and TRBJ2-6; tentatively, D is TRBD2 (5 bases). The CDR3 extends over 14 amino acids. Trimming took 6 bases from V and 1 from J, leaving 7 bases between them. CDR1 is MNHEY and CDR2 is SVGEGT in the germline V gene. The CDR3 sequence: CASSTSSGANVLTF. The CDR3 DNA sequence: TGTGCCAGCAGCACTAGTTCTGGGGCCAACGTCCTGACTTTC.

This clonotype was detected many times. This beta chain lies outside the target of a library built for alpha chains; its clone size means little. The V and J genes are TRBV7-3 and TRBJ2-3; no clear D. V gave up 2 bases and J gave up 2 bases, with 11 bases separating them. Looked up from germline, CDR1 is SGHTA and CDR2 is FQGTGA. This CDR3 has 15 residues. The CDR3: CASSLGIAPTDTQYF. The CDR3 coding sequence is TGTGCCAGCAGCTTAGGGATAGCCCCCACAGATACGCAGTATTTT.

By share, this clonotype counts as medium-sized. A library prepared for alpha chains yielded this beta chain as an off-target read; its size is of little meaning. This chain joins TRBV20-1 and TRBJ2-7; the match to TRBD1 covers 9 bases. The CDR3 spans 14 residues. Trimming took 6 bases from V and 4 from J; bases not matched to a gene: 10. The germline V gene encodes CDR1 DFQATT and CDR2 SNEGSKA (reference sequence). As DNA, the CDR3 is TGCAGTGCACGGCCGGGACAGGGTTTATACGAGCAGTACTTC. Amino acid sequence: CSARPGQGLYEQYF.